A single sample is the source of the 9 T cell receptor beta chains below, sequenced in a study of blood T cell repertoires in COVID-19. TCRdb's table, derived via immunoSEQ multiplex PCR, lists solely in-frame clones and lacks some. The profile covers under 200,000 clones, with roughly 87% appearing a single time and around 6.5% taken by the ten largest. What was sequenced was PBMCs or T cells enriched from blood (not recorded which). The receptors shown here come from a woman in her fifties or sixties who had recovered from COVID-19.

The chain links TRBV6-6 to TRBJ1-6; D might be TRBD1 (5 bases). Per germline, CDR1 MNHNY and CDR2 SVGAGI (reference sequence). Between the trimmed V and J ends, which lost 2 bases and 7 bases, there was a span of 9 bases. This CDR3 spans 14 amino acids. This CDR3 reads CASSYTGRNSPLHF. The CDR3 nucleotides are TGTGCCAGCAGTTACACAGGTCGGAATTCACCCCTCCACTTT.

V gene TRBV7-9 combines with J gene TRBJ1-4; no reliable D call. Trimming removed 0 bases at V and 4 bases at J, with 3 bases between. CDR1 SEHNR and CDR2 FQNEAQ come from the germline V gene (reference sequence). The CDR3 totals 13 residues. CDR3 amino acids: CASSLANNEKLFF. The CDR3 DNA sequence: TGTGCCAGCAGCTTAGCCAATAATGAAAAACTGTTTTTT.

The genes are TRBV6-5 and TRBJ2-7, with 9 bases lining up with TRBD2. Germline V lookup: CDR1 MNHEY, CDR2 SVGAGI. This CDR3 is 15 amino acids long. V gave up 2 bases and J gave up 5 bases; unmatched junction bases: 7. CDR3: CASSYRGRAFNEQYF. The CDR3 nucleotides are TGTGCCAGCAGTTACCGCGGGAGGGCTTTTAACGAGCAGTACTTC.

The rearrangement joins TRBV5-1 to TRBJ2-5; 7 bases align to TRBD1. This CDR3 is 13 amino acids long. V was pared by 3 bases and J by 4 bases, with 3 bases of the junction left unmatched. The germline CDR1 and CDR2 sequences are SGHRS and YFSETQ. The CDR3 bases are TGCGCCAGCAGCTCGACAGGGTTAGAGACCCAGTACTTC. Amino acid sequence: CASSSTGLETQYF.

CDR3 sequence (DNA): TGTGCCATCAGTGTTAGCGGGAGCAGCTCTGGGGCCAACGTCCTGACTTTC. Translation: CAISVSGSSSGANVLTF. The rearrangement uses TRBV10-3 and TRBJ2-6; 9 bases fit TRBD2. Germline-derived CDR1 and CDR2 are ENHRY and SYGVKD. V shed 4 bases and J 0 bases; nucleotides not matched to a gene: 4. CDR3 length: 17 residues.

This chain connects TRBV6-5 to TRBJ1-1; D possibly corresponds to TRBD1 (5 bases). This CDR3 has 15 residues. Deletions cut 2 bases from V and 5 bases from J, with 15 bases between. The germline V gene encodes CDR1 MNHEY and CDR2 SVGAGI. The CDR3 is CASSYGHSRGTEAFF. In DNA form, the CDR3 reads TGTGCCAGCAGTTACGGGCACAGTCGGGGGACTGAAGCTTTCTTT.

This sequence joins TRBV29-1 and TRBJ2-3; TRBD2 aligns across 9 bases. J gave up 1 base and V 1 base, and 3 bases lay outside the gene matches. This CDR3 region has 15 residues. Germline V gene lookup returns CDR1 SQVTM and CDR2 ANQGSEA. Here the CDR3 DNA reads TGCAGCGTTGAAGGACTAGCGGAACGCACAGATACGCAGTATTTT. As protein: CSVEGLAERTDTQYF.

The chain is built from TRBV19 and TRBJ2-1; the match to TRBD2 covers 9 bases. Trimming removed 0 bases from V and 8 bases from J; junction bases left unmatched: 23. CDR3 length equals 21 residues. Germline CDR1 LNHDA, CDR2 SQIVND (reference sequence). In nucleotides, the CDR3 is TGTGCCAGTAGTATAGATCTATGGAGGTCCCTGGCTAGCGGGATGCCCTATGAGCAGTTCTTC. Amino acids: CASSIDLWRSLASGMPYEQFF.

V is TRBV19 and J is TRBJ1-2; no definite D call. This CDR3 has 12 residues. V lost 5 bases and J 7 bases, leaving 11 bases between the germline ends. Germline-derived CDR1 and CDR2 are LNHDA and SQIVND (reference sequence). This CDR3 is CASSPIEGGYTF. The CDR3 nucleotides read TGTGCCAGTAGTCCGATAGAGGGTGGCTACACCTTC. Based on the CDR3 plus reference TRBV19 and TRBJ1-2, the full variable domain is DGGITQSPKYLFRKEGQNVTLSCEQNLNHDAMYWYRQDPGQGLRLIYYSQIVNDFQKGDIAEGYSVSREKKESFPLTVTSAQKNPTAFYLCASSPIEGGYTFGSGTRLTVV.